This T cell receptor (beta chain) was obtained from a study of blood T cell repertoires in COVID-19. Study at large: Whether acute or convalescent, the COVID-19 samples came from the United States, Italy and Spain. Sample material is recorded as cDNA or gDNA derived from T cells, B-cell-depleted T cells, or PBMCs.

J gave up 4 bases and V 0 bases, and 18 bases lay outside the gene matches. The germline V gene encodes CDR1 LGHDT and CDR2 YNNKEL (reference sequence). The CDR3 has 20 amino acids. As handled by the study authors: Using reference gene primer amplification, nucleated cell counts were estimated. The data were produced by immunoSEQ multiplex PCR, yet TCRdb's version contains in-frame clones alone and is incomplete. V and J calls and clone size are as listed in that table; D and trimming were resolved from the DNA. The data contain 45,000 or so clones, about 90% of them singletons. V and J are TRBV3-1 (or the pseudogene TRBV3-2) and TRBJ2-3; 8 bases agree with TRBD2. The source of this sequence is an elderly man with acute or convalescent COVID-19. Specimen: peripheral blood. This CDR3 is CASSQDIILELAVGSDTQYF. The CDR3 DNA is TGTGCCAGCAGCCAAGATATAATCCTGGAACTAGCGGTAGGTTCAGATACGCAGTATTTT.